The 18 T cell receptor beta chains listed next were all sequenced from one sample in a study of vaccination and CD4 T cells after COVID-19. The time point was: late sampling 161 to 241 days after vaccination in three convalescent patients. TCRdb redid the calling of the PCR reads with MiXCR, one entry per CDR3 protein. The table shows 25,000 to 30,000 distinct CDR3 sequences, with roughly 50% occurring only once. The starting material was CD4+ T cells from blood, obtained about 7 months after SARS-CoV-2 vaccination. The receptor source for this set is a human donor who had recovered from COVID-19.

V usage is TRBV20-1 and J usage is TRBJ1-6; D gene unclear. Deletions cut 1 base from V and 6 bases from J, with 16 bases between. Germline CDR1 reads DFQATT; CDR2 reads SNEGSKA (reference sequence). The CDR3 extends over 16 amino acids. The CDR3: CSARALTDGTNSPLHF. The CDR3 nucleotides read TGCAGTGCTAGAGCCCTTACGGACGGAACTAATTCACCCCTCCACTTT.

This clonotype was counted a single time. The V gene is TRBV5-1, the J gene TRBJ1-2, with 8 nucleotides matching TRBD1. Germline CDR1 reads SGHRS; CDR2 reads YFSETQ. J was trimmed by 2 bases and V by 4 bases; bases with no gene match: 4. The CDR3 sequence is 14 residues long. CDR3 in DNA: TGCGCCAGCAGCAGGACAGGGCAAAACTATGGCTACACCTTC. Protein sequence: CASSRTGQNYGYTF.

This clonotype was seen a few times. This sequence joins TRBV19 and TRBJ2-1, with D uncertain. The CDR3 is made up of 13 amino acids. Germline CDR1 LNHDA, CDR2 SQIVND (reference sequence). The V and J ends lost 7 bases and 6 bases respectively, with 13 bases between them. CDR3 nucleotides: TGTGCCAGTACCCAGCGACCCACCAATGAGCAGTTCTTC. The encoded protein is CASTQRPTNEQFF.

This chain connects TRBV10-1 to TRBJ2-3; weak D call: TRBD1 (5 bases). V shed 5 bases and J shed 1 base, with 16 bases lying between them. CDR3 length: 16 amino acids. The germline CDR1 and CDR2 sequences are WNHNN and SYGVQD (reference sequence). CDR3 in amino acids: CASSFREGGGTDTQYF. CDR3 bases: TGCGCCAGCAGTTTCAGGGAAGGTGGCGGCACAGATACGCAGTATTTT.

The gene calls are TRBV7-2 and TRBJ2-7; perhaps TRBD2 as D (5 bases). Germline-derived CDR1 and CDR2 are SGHTA and FQGNSA. There are 11 residues in the CDR3. Trimming stripped 3 bases from V and 7 bases from J, with 7 bases between. CDR3 protein: CASSLRGEQYF. CDR3 DNA: TGTGCCAGCAGCTTGAGAGGGGAGCAGTACTTC. The full variable domain, completed using reference TRBV7-2 and TRBJ2-7, is GAGVSQSPSNKVTEKGKDVELRCDPISGHTALYWYRQSLGQGLEFLIYFQGNSAPDKSGLPSDRFSAERTGGSVSTLTIQRTQQEDSAVYLCASSLRGEQYFGPGTRLTVT.

The table lists this clonotype with a few counts. The V and J genes are TRBV24-1 and TRBJ2-1, with D maybe TRBD1 (5 bases). Germline V gene sequence: CDR1 KGHDR, CDR2 SFDVKD. Trimming shortened V by 3 bases and J by 1 base, and 12 bases separated the two germline ends. The CDR3 is 16 residues long. CDR3 bases: TGTGCCACCAGTGATCCTCGTCAGGGATCCTACAATGAGCAGTTCTTC. This translates into CATSDPRQGSYNEQFF.

The gene calls are TRBV29-1 and TRBJ1-2; D call uncertain. This CDR3 contains 13 residues. Trimming cost V 6 bases and J 0 bases, with 11 bases left between them. CDR1 SQVTM and CDR2 ANQGSEA come from the germline V gene. The chain's CDR3 is CSVDSVANYGYTF. The CDR3 region has the DNA TGCAGCGTCGATTCGGTTGCTAACTATGGCTACACCTTC.

Remarks on this clonotype: No DNA is shown, since the ends of the CDR3 on it are uncertain; the CDR3 is the one TCRdb lists. The rearrangement links TRBV7-5 to TRBJ2-7; TRBD1 was called by the table and not checked on the DNA. TRBV7-5 constitutes a pseudogene. The CDR3 extends over 19 residues, inclusive of both ends. CDR3 sequence: CISVSEAVDAGKTSYEQYF.

CDR3 region: CASSPSVSDYGYTF. The CDR3 DNA follows: TGTGCCAGCAGCCCCTCCGTCAGCGACTATGGCTACACCTTC. The V gene is TRBV7-9, the J gene TRBJ1-2, with D unresolved. CDR1 and CDR2 (germline): SEHNR, FQNEAQ (reference sequence). This CDR3 has 14 residues. V was shortened by 5 bases and J by 3 bases, with 13 bases between the two germline ends.

This clonotype was picked up a small number of times. V is TRBV15 and J is TRBJ1-2, with D perhaps TRBD1 (5 bases). Per the germline V gene, CDR1 is LNHNV and CDR2 is YYDKDF (reference sequence). The CDR3 consists of 15 residues. V lost 0 bases, J lost 4 bases, and 12 bases lay in between. CDR3 loop: CATSRDQGRFYGYTF. The CDR3 bases are TGTGCCACCAGCAGAGATCAGGGCAGGTTCTATGGCTACACCTTC.

The V gene is TRBV6-1, the J gene TRBJ2-1, with 8 bases identical to TRBD1. Germline V gene lookup returns CDR1 MNHNS and CDR2 SASEGT. With V trimmed by 7 bases and J by 6 bases, 8 bases remained unmatched. The CDR3 runs to 14 residues. Here the CDR3 DNA reads TGTGCCAGCAAACCTACAGGGGGACGCAATGAGCAGTTCTTC. Amino acids: CASKPTGGRNEQFF.

The chain is built from TRBV25-1 and TRBJ2-1; 7 nucleotides agree with TRBD1. The germline gives CDR1 MGHDK, CDR2 SYGVNS. The length of the CDR3 is 18 residues. The J segment lost 0 bases and the V segment lost 3 bases, leaving 11 bases of the junction unmatched. CDR3 bases: TGTGCCAGCAGTGATCCCCCGGACAGGACCCACTCCTACAATGAGCAGTTCTTC. It yields the protein CASSDPPDRTHSYNEQFF.

This clonotype was counted a few times. At one end, the junction sequence differs from germline, possibly due to a read error. The chain carries TRBV7-7 and TRBJ2-5; 7 nucleotides align to TRBD2. CDR3 length: 16 residues. Looked up from germline, CDR1 is SSHAT and CDR2 is FNYEAQ (reference sequence). CDR3 protein: CASSLGSGLEQETQYF. DNA for the CDR3: TGTGCTAGCAGCTTAGGTTCTGGACTAGAACAAGAGACCCAGTACTTC.

This clonotype showed up just a few times. The CDR3 region is CASSLRALDRDGEETQYF. CDR3 DNA sequence: TGTGCCAGCAGCTTACGGGCGTTGGACAGGGATGGGGAAGAGACCCAGTACTTC. This chain uses TRBV7-3 with TRBJ2-5; 8 bases map to TRBD1. From germline, CDR1 is SGHTA and CDR2 FQGTGA. The trim removed 2 bases at V and 3 bases at J, leaving 14 bases unmatched. The CDR3 has 18 amino acids.

This chain links TRBV6-2 or TRBV6-3 with TRBJ2-3, with D uncertain. V was cut by 5 bases and J by 2 bases, with 5 bases left in between. CDR3 length equals 12 residues. Germline V gene lookup returns CDR1 MNHEY and CDR2 SVGEGT. The CDR3 DNA sequence: TGTGCCAGCAGTCCACCCACAGATACGCAGTATTTT. It translates to CASSPPTDTQYF.

The rearrangement links TRBV7-9 to TRBJ2-3, with a tentative D call TRBD2 (5 bases). Per the germline V gene, CDR1 is SEHNR and CDR2 is FQNEAQ (reference sequence). There are 15 residues in the CDR3. Deletions cut 5 bases from V and 14 bases from J, with 26 bases between. In DNA, the CDR3 is TGTGCCAGCAGCCCTCCCCAATGGACTTTTGCAAAAGGGTATTTT. Its protein is CASSPPQWTFAKGYF. The full variable domain, rest sourced from reference TRBV7-9 and TRBJ2-3, is DTGVSQNPRHKITKRGQNVTFRCDPISEHNRLYWYRQTLGQGPEFLTYFQNEAQLEKSRLLSDRFSAERPKGSFSTLEIQRTEQGDSAMYLCASSPPQWTFAKGYFGPGTRLTVL.

The chain couples TRBV20-1 to TRBJ2-7, with no clear D. V lost 2 bases to trimming and J lost 3 bases, with 8 bases between them. The germline V gene encodes CDR1 DFQATT and CDR2 SNEGSKA (reference sequence). The CDR3 is made up of 12 amino acids. The CDR3 loop reads CSARQELYEQYF. In nucleotides, the CDR3 is TGCAGTGCTAGACAGGAGCTCTACGAGCAGTACTTC.

The V and J genes are TRBV28 and TRBJ2-1; 10 positions agree with TRBD2. J lost 2 bases, V lost 6 bases, and 7 bases had no gene match. CDR1 is MDHEN, CDR2 SYDVKM, per germline. This CDR3 is built from 16 residues. In DNA, the CDR3 is TGTGCCAGCAGAATTTCCGGGACTAGCGCCTACAATGAGCAGTTCTTC. Its translation: CASRISGTSAYNEQFF.